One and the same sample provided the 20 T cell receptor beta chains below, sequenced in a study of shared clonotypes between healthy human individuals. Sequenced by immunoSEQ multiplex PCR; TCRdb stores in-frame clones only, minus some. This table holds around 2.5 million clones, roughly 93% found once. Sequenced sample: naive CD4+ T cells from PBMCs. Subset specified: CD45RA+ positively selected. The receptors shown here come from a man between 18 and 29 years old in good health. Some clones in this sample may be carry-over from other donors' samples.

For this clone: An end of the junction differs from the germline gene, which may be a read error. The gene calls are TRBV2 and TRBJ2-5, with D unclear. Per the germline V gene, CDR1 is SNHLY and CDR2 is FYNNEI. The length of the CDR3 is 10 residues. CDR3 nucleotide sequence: TGTGCCAGCAACCAGGAGACCCAGTACTTC. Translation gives CASNQETQYF.

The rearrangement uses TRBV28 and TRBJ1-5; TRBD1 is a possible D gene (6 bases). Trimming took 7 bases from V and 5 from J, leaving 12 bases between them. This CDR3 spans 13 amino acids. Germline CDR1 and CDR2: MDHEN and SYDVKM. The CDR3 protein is CASIQGSHQPQHF. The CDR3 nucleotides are TGTGCCAGCATTCAGGGGAGTCATCAGCCCCAGCATTTT.

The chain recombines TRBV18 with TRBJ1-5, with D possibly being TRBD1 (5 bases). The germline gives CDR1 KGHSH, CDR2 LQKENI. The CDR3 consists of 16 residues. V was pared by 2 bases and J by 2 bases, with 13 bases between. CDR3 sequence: CASSPNRSGGNQPQHF. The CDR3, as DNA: TGTGCCAGCTCACCAAACAGGTCGGGGGGCAATCAGCCCCAGCATTTT.

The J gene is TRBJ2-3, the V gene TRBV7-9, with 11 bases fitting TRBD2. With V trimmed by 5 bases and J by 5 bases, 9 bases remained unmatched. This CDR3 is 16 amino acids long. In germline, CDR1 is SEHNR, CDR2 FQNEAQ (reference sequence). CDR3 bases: TGTGCCAGCAGCCTACATAGCGGGAGGGCCCTAGATACGCAGTATTTT. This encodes CASSLHSGRALDTQYF.

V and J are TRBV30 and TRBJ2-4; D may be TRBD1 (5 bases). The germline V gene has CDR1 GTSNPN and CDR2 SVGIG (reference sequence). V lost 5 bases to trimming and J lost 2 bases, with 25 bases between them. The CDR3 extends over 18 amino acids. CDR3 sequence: CAWPPGRDFQMTKNIQYF. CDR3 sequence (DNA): TGTGCCTGGCCCCCGGGCAGGGATTTTCAGATGACCAAAAACATTCAGTACTTC.

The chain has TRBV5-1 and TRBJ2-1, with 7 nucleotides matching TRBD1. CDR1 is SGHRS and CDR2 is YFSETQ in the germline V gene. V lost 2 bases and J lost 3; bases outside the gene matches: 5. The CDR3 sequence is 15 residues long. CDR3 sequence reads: CASSFQGQNYNEQFF. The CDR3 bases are TGCGCCAGCAGCTTTCAGGGACAGAACTACAATGAGCAGTTCTTC.

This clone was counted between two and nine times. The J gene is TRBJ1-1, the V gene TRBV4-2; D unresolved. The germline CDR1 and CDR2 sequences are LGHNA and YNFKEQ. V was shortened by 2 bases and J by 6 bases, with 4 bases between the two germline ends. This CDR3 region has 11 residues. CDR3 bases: TGTGCCAGCAGCCAAAGGGCTGAAGCTTTCTTT. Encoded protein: CASSQRAEAFF.

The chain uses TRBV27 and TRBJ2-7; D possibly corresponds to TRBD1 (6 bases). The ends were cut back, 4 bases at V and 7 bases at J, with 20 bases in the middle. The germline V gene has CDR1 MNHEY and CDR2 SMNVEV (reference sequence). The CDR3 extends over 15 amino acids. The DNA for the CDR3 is TGTGCCAGCAGTTATAAGGGGCAGGGGCATACAGAGCAGTACTTC. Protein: CASSYKGQGHTEQYF.

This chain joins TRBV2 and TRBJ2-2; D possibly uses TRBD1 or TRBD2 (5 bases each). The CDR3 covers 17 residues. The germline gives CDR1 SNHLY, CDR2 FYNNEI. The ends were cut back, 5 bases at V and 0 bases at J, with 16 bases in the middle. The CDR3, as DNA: TGTGCCAGCAGTCAATGGGACGGACGGTCGAACACCGGGGAGCTGTTTTTT. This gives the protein CASSQWDGRSNTGELFF.

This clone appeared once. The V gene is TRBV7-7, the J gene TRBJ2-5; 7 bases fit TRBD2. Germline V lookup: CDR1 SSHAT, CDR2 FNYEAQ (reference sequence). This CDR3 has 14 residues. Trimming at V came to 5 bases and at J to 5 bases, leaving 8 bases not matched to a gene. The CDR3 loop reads CASSQSSGRETQYF. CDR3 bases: TGTGCCAGCAGCCAATCTAGCGGACGGGAGACCCAGTACTTC. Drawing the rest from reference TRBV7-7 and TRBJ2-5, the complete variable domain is GAGVSQSPRYKVTKRGQDVTLRCDPISSHATLYWYQQALGQGPEFLTYFNYEAQPDKSGLPSDRFSAERPEGSISTLTIQRTEQRDSAMYRCASSQSSGRETQYFGPGTRLLVL.

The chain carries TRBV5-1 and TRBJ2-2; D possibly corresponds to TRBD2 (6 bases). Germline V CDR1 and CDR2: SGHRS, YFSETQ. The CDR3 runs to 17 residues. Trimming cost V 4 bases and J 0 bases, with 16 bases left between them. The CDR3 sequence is CASSGRGGTPNTGELFF. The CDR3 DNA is TGCGCCAGCAGCGGGCGGGGAGGTACACCGAACACCGGGGAGCTGTTTTTT.

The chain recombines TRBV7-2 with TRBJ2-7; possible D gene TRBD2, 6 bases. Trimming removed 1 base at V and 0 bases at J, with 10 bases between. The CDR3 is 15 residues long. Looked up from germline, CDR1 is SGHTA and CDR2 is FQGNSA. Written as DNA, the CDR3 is TGTGCCAGCAGCTTAGGAGTGACTAGCTCCTACGAGCAGTACTTC. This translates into CASSLGVTSSYEQYF.

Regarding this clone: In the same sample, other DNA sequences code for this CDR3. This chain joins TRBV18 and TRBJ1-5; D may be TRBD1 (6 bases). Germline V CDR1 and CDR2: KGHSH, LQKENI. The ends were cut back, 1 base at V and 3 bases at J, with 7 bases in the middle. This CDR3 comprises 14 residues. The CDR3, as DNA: TGTGCCAGCTCACCACAGGGGGTCAATCAGCCCCAGCATTTT. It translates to CASSPQGVNQPQHF.

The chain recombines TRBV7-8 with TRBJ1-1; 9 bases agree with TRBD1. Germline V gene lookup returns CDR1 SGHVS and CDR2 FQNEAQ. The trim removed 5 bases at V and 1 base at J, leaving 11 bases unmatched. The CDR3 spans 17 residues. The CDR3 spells CASSAIRDRASNTEAFF. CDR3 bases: TGTGCCAGCAGCGCAATCCGGGACAGGGCCTCGAACACTGAAGCTTTCTTT.

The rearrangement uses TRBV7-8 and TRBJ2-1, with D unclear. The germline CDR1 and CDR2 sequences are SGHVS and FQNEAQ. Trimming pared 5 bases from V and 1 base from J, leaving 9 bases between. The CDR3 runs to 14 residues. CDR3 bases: TGTGCCAGCAGCCGGATCGGGTCCTACAATGAGCAGTTCTTC. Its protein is CASSRIGSYNEQFF. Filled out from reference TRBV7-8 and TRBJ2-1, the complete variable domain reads GAGVSQSPRYKVAKRGQDVALRCDPISGHVSLFWYQQALGQGPEFLTYFQNEAQLDKSGLPSDRFFAERPEGSVSTLKIQRTQQEDSAVYLCASSRIGSYNEQFFGPGTRLTVL.

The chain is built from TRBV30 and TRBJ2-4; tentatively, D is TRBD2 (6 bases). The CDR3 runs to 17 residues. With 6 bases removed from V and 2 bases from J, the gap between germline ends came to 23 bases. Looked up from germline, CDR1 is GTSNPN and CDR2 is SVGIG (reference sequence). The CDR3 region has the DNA TGTGCCTGTACTTGTTGGGGGAACGGGACTCCCAAAAACATTCAGTACTTC. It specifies CACTCWGNGTPKNIQYF.

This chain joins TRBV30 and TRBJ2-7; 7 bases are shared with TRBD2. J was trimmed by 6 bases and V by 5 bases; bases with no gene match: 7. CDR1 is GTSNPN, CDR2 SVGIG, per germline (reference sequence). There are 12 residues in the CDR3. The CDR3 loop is CAWDRGGGEQYF. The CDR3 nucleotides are TGTGCCTGGGACCGCGGGGGAGGCGAGCAGTACTTC.

The CDR3, as DNA: TGCAGCGTTGAAGGGCGAAGGACAGGGGGCAACGAGCAGTACTTC. It is translated as CSVEGRRTGGNEQYF. The chain combines TRBV29-1 with TRBJ2-5, with 11 bases matching TRBD1. The J call may be in error: the DNA end matches TRBJ2-7 better. CDR3 length: 15 residues. Germline CDR1 and CDR2: SQVTM and ANQGSEA.

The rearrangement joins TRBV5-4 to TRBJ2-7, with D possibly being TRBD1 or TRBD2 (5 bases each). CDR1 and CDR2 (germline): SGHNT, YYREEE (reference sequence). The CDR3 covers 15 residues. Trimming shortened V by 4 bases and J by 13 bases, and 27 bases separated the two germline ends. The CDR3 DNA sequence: TGTGCCAGCAGCACCGGGACCCGCGGAGGATTAGGTGAATACTTC. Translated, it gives CASSTGTRGGLGEYF.

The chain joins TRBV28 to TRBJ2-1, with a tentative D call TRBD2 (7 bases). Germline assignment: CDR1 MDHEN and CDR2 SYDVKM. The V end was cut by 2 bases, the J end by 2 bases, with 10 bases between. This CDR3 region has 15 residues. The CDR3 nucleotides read TGTGCCAGCAGTTTAGGGGGGGCGCCCTACAATGAGCAGTTCTTC. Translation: CASSLGGAPYNEQFF.